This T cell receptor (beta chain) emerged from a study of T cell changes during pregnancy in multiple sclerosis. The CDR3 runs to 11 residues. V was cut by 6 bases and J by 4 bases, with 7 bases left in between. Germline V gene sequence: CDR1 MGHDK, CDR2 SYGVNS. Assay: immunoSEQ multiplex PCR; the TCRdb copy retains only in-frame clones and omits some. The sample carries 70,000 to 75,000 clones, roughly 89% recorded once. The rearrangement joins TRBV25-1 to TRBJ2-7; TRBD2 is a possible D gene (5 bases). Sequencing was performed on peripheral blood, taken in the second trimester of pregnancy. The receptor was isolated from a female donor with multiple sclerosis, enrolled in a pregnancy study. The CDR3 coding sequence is TGTGCCAGCAGCCGACTATACGAGCAGTACTTC. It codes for CASSRLYEQYF.